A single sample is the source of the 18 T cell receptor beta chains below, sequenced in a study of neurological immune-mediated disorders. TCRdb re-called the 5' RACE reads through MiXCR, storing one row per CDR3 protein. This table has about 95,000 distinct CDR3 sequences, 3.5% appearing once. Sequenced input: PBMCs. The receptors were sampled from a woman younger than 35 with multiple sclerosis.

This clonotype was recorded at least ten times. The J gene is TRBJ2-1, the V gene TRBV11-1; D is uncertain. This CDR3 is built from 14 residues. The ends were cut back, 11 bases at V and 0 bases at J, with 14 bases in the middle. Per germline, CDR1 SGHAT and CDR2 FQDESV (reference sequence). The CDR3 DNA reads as TGTGCCTCCGGTCGTGGGCACTCCTACAATGAGCAGTTCTTC. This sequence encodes CASGRGHSYNEQFF.

The CDR3: CSARGDREAFF. The CDR3, as DNA: TGCAGTGCTAGAGGGGACAGGGAAGCTTTCTTT. The V gene is TRBV20-1, the J gene TRBJ1-1, with TRBD1 matching over 8 bases. The CDR3 consists of 11 residues. With 1 base clipped from V and 8 bases from J, the junction kept 0 bases outside the gene matches. CDR1 and CDR2 (germline): DFQATT, SNEGSKA (reference sequence).

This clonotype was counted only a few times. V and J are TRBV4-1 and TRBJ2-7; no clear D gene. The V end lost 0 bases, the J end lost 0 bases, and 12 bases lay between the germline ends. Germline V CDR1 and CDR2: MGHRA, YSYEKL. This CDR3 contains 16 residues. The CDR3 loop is CASSQESQPSSYEQYF. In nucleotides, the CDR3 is TGCGCCAGCAGCCAAGAATCGCAACCGAGCTCCTACGAGCAGTACTTC.

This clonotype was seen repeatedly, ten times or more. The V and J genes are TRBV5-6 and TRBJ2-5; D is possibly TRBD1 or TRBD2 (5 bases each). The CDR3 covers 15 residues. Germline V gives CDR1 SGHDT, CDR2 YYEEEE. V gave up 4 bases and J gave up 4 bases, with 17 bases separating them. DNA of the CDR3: TGTGCCAGCAGCGGGCGTCTTAGAGGGGCAGAGACCCAGTACTTC. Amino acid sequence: CASSGRLRGAETQYF.

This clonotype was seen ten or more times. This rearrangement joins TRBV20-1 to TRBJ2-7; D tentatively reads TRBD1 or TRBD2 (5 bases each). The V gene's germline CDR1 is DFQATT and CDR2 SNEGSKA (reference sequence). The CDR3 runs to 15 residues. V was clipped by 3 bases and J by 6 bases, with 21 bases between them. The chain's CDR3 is CSARPPGPSDGEQYF. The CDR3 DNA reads TGCAGTGCTAGGCCCCCGGGACCCAGCGATGGCGAGCAGTACTTC.

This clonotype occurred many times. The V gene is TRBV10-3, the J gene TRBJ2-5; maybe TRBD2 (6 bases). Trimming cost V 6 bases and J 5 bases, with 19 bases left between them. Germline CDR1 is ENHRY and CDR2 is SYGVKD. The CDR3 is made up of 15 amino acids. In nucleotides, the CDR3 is TGTGCCATCAGCGCTACCGGGACTCGGGGGGAGACCCAGTACTTC. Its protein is CAISATGTRGETQYF.

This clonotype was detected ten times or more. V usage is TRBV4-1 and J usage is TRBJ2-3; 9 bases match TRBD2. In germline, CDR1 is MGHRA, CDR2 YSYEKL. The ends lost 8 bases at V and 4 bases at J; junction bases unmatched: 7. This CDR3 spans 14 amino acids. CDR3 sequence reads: CASRTSGGSDTQYF. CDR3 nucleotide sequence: TGCGCCAGCCGGACCAGCGGGGGGTCAGATACGCAGTATTTT.

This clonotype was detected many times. For the CDR3, the DNA is TGTGCCAGCAGTTTAACAGGCAATCAGCCCCAGCATTTT. Encoded protein: CASSLTGNQPQHF. The rearrangement uses TRBV12-3 or TRBV12-4 and TRBJ1-5; D gene ambiguous. The length of the CDR3 is 13 residues. Deletions cut 2 bases from V and 2 bases from J, with 4 bases between.

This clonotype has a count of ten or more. The CDR3 DNA sequence: TGTGCCAGCTCACCCAGCGGACAGCGATCCTACGAGCAGTACTTC. It yields the protein CASSPSGQRSYEQYF. This sequence joins TRBV18 and TRBJ2-7; a weak D match, TRBD1 (6 bases). Germline values: CDR1 KGHSH, CDR2 LQKENI. Trimming removed 3 bases at V and 1 base at J, with 13 bases between. The length of the CDR3 is 15 residues.

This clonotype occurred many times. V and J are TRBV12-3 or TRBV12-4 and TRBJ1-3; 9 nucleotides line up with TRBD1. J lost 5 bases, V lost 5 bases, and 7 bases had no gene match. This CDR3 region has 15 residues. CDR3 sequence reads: CASSPGGTGRNTIYF. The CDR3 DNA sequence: TGTGCCAGCAGTCCTGGCGGGACAGGGCGAAACACCATATATTTT.

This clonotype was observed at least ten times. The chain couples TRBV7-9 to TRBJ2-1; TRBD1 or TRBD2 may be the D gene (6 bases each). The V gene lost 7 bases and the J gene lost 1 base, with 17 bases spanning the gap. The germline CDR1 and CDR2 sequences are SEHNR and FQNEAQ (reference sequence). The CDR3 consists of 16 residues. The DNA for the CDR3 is TGTGCCAGCACGGGTACAGGGAGGTATTCCTACAATGAGCAGTTCTTC. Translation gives CASTGTGRYSYNEQFF.

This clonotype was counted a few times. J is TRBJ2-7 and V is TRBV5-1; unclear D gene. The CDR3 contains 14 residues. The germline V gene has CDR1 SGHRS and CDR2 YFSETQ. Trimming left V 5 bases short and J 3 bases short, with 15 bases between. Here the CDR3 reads CASREVGSNYEQYF. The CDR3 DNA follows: TGCGCCAGCAGGGAAGTGGGAAGCAACTACGAGCAGTACTTC.

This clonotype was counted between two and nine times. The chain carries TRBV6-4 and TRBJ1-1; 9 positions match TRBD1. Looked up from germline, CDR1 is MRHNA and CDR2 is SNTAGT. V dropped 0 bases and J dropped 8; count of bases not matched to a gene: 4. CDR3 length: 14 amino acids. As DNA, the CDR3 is TGTGCCAGCAGTGACTCGGACAGGGGATCCGAAGCTTTCTTT. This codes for CASSDSDRGSEAFF.

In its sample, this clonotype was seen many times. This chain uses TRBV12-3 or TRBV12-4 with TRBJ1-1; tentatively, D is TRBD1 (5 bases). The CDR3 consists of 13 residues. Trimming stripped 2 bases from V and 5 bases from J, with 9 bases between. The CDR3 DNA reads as TGTGCCAGCAGTTTAAGGGAGGGGACTGAAGCTTTCTTT. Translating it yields CASSLREGTEAFF.

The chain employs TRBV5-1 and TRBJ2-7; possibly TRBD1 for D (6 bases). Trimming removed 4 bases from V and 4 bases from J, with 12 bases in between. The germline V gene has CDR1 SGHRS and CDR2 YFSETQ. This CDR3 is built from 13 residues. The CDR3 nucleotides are TGCGCCAGCAGCGACGGGACAACTTACGAGCAGTACTTC. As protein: CASSDGTTYEQYF.

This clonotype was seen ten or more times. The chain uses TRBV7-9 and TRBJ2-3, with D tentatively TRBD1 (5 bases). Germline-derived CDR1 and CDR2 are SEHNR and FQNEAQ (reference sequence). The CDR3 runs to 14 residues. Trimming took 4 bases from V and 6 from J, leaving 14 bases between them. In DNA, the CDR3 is TGTGCCAGCAGCTCCGACAGTTGGGCCGATACGCAGTATTTT. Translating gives CASSSDSWADTQYF.

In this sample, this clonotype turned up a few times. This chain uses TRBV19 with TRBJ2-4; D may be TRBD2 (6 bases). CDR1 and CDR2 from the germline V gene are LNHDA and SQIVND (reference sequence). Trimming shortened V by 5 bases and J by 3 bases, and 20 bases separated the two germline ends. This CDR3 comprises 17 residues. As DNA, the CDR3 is TGTGCCAGTAGTCTCACCCCTCTGCGGGAAATCAAAAACATTCAGTACTTC. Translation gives CASSLTPLREIKNIQYF.

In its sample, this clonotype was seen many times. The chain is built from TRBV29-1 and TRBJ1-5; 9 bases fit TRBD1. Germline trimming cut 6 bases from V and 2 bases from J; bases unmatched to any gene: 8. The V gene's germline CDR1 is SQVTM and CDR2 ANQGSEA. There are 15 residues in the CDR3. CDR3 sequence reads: CSVSGQGFGNQPQHF. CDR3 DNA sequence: TGCAGCGTGTCTGGACAGGGGTTCGGCAATCAGCCCCAGCATTTT.